This T cell receptor beta chain comes out of a study of CD8 T cells in Susac syndrome. An amount of RNA that ranged from roughly 0.45 to 1 ug was reverse transcribed with random hexamers. TCRdb ran MiXCR on the immunoSEQ multiplex PCR reads and lists one entry per CDR3 protein. The data hold 100,000 or so distinct CDR3 sequences, with around 90% observed a single time. The authors carried out high-throughput sequencing of TCR beta. They applied it to CD8+ and CD4+ T cells obtained from blood. Negative isolation was used for CD8+ and CD4+ T cells, and FACS enrichment was applied to TEMRA cells. The receptor was derived from a human donor in good health. Input material: CD4+ T cells from PBMCs.

CDR3 sequence (DNA): TGTGCCAGCAGCGTTTGGCCGGGACAGGGTATGAACACTGAAGCTTTCTTT. Encoded protein: CASSVWPGQGMNTEAFF. The V call is TRBV9, the J call TRBJ1-1; 9 bases are shared with TRBD1. Trimming took 2 bases from V and 0 from J; bases not matched to a gene: 8. The CDR3 spans 17 residues. The germline CDR1 and CDR2 sequences are SGDLS and YYNGEE. The complete variable domain, with remaining parts taken from reference TRBV9 and TRBJ1-1, reads DSGVTQTPKHLITATGQRVTLRCSPRSGDLSVYWYQQSLDQGLQFLIQYYNGEERAKGNILERFSAQQFPDLHSELNLSSLELGDSALYFCASSVWPGQGMNTEAFFGQGTRLTVV.